What follows are 7 T cell receptor beta chains derived from one specimen sequenced in a study of neurological immune-mediated disorders. TCRdb fed the 5' RACE reads into MiXCR, producing one record per CDR3 protein. The data contain fewer than 50,000 distinct CDR3 sequences, more than 9.5% of them singletons. Time point meaning: technical triplicate 1. Sequenced input: PBMCs. These receptors were obtained from a man aged 55 to 70 with HTLV-1-associated myelopathy (HAM/TSP).

This clonotype was recorded at least ten times. The chain is built from TRBV20-1 and TRBJ2-1; no reliable D call. The CDR3 extends over 11 amino acids. Trimming cost V 5 bases and J 6 bases, with 8 bases left between them. Germline V gives CDR1 DFQATT, CDR2 SNEGSKA (reference sequence). CDR3 bases: TGCAGTGCTCGGACCTCCAATGAGCAGTTCTTC. Amino acids: CSARTSNEQFF.

This clonotype was counted at least ten times. The genes are TRBV5-6 and TRBJ2-3, with D hard to call. Germline values: CDR1 SGHDT, CDR2 YYEEEE. This CDR3 contains 11 residues. The germline V and J ends were trimmed by 4 bases and 6 bases, with 6 bases remaining between them. The CDR3 loop is CASSAQDTQYF. The CDR3 coding sequence is TGTGCCAGCAGCGCCCAGGATACGCAGTATTTT.

The chain links TRBV4-2 to TRBJ2-7; TRBD1 aligns across 9 bases. CDR3 length: 17 amino acids. CDR1 is LGHNA and CDR2 is YNFKEQ in the germline V gene. The junction had 12 bases not matched to a gene; V was cut back by 0 bases and J by 6 bases. CDR3 protein: CASSQDGNRGRLGEQYF. The CDR3 DNA reads TGTGCCAGCAGCCAAGACGGTAACAGGGGGCGTCTCGGCGAGCAGTACTTC.

The rearrangement uses TRBV3-1 and TRBJ2-1; D may be TRBD1 or TRBD2 (5 bases each). The CDR3 length is 15 residues. From germline, CDR1 is LGHDT and CDR2 YNNKEL (reference sequence). Trimming shortened V by 4 bases and J by 8 bases, and 18 bases separated the two germline ends. CDR3 sequence reads: CASSPGTVHSDEQFF. CDR3 nucleotide sequence: TGTGCCAGCAGCCCCGGGACCGTCCATAGCGATGAGCAGTTCTTC.

There are many counts of this clonotype. The gene calls are TRBV5-5 and TRBJ1-1, with 7 bases lining up with TRBD1. Germline V gene sequence: CDR1 SGHKS, CDR2 YYEKEE (reference sequence). This CDR3 has 16 amino acids. J lost 3 bases, V lost 0 bases, and 8 bases had no gene match. The CDR3 region has the DNA TGTGCCAGCAGCTTGGTGCCAGGGGGATATGACACTGAAGCTTTCTTT. Translated: CASSLVPGGYDTEAFF.

Many counts were recorded for this clonotype. The chain is built from TRBV28 and TRBJ1-5, with 8 bases aligning to TRBD1. V lost 8 bases, J lost 7 bases, and 4 bases stayed unmatched. There are 12 residues in the CDR3. Germline V gives CDR1 MDHEN, CDR2 SYDVKM. The CDR3 sequence is CASGQGRQPQHF. CDR3 coding DNA: TGTGCCAGCGGACAGGGACGGCAGCCCCAGCATTTT.

This clonotype was observed once. This may arise from a read error, as a much more abundant clone is one base away. The J gene is TRBJ1-1, the V gene TRBV14, with D uncertain. The length of the CDR3 is 13 residues. CDR1 and CDR2 (germline): SGHDN, FVKESK. CDR3 in amino acids: CANSQVGRFEAFF. The CDR3 DNA is TGTGCCAACAGCCAAGTGGGTAGATTTGAAGCTTTCTTT.